The rows below give T cell receptor beta chains drawn from one sample of a study of shared T cell receptors in the human thymus. Method: immunoSEQ multiplex PCR; TCRdb's copy keeps in-frame clones and lacks some. Counted here are roughly 500,000 clones, around 82% occurring once; the ten biggest clones make up approximately 0.013%. The same data also contributed to another study, on human thymus T cells.

Sequenced material: thymocytes. Receptors were obtained from a boy less than two years old with a congenital heart defect. The CDR3 runs from the conserved cysteine through the conserved F or W. A D gene is named only where the DNA matches it firmly. Part of the rows lack a size; the others show once, few, many or a class for expanded clones.

v_call	clone_size	j_call	d_call	cdr3_nt	cdr3_aa
TRBV2	NA	TRBJ1-5	TRBD1	TGTGCCAGCAGTCCTCTTCCGCAGGGGGCCCTTTATAGCAATCAGCCCCAGCATTTT	CASSPLPQGALYSNQPQHF
TRBV25-1	NA	TRBJ2-1	NA	TGTGCCAGCAGTGCTCCACACGGCGGGTATGAGCAGTTCTTC	CASSAPHGGYEQFF
TRBV9	few	TRBJ1-2	TRBD1	TGTGCCAGCAGCGAGCGGGGGACAGGGGACTATGGCTACACCTTC	CASSERGTGDYGYTF
TRBV6-9	few	TRBJ2-2	TRBD1	TGTGCCAGCAGACAAACTTTCCGGGACAGGGCGAACACCGGGGAGCTGTTTTTT	CASRQTFRDRANTGELFF
TRBV6-6	few	TRBJ1-5	NA	TGTGCCAGCAGTTACCGCGGGGCAGGAGGCCAGCCCCAGCATTTT	CASSYRGAGGQPQHF
TRBV5-1	once	TRBJ2-7	NA	TGCGCCAGCAGCTTGGTCCGTACTAGTCCGCGTGAGTACGAGCAGTACTTC	CASSLVRTSPREYEQYF
TRBV5-4	NA	TRBJ1-2	TRBD1	TGTGCCAGCAGCCCCGGACAGGGGGGGAACTATGGCTACACCTTC	CASSPGQGGNYGYTF
TRBV6-5	NA	TRBJ2-7	NA	TGTGCCAGCAGTTACCCCAGGGAGGGGGCCTACGAGCAGTACTTC	CASSYPREGAYEQYF
TRBV5-1	NA	TRBJ2-7	NA	TGCGCCAGCAGCTTGGCCCGCGGGTCGGGTGGCTCCTACGAGCAGTACTTC	CASSLARGSGGSYEQYF
TRBV7-9	NA	TRBJ2-1	TRBD2	TGTGCCAGCAGCTCCGGGAGGTACCAAAGCTCCTACAATGAGCAGTTCTTC	CASSSGRYQSSYNEQFF
TRBV10-3	NA	TRBJ2-7	TRBD2	TGTGCCATCAATCGCCGGGACTATCCCTACGAGCAGTACTTC	CAINRRDYPYEQYF
TRBV14	NA	TRBJ2-1	NA	TGTGCCAGCAGCCAAGACCGGGGTCATGAGCAGTTCTTC	CASSQDRGHEQFF
TRBV4-2	NA	TRBJ2-5	TRBD2	TGTGCCAGCAGCCAAGACCGGACTAGCGGGAGTGAGACCCAGTACTTC	CASSQDRTSGSETQYF
TRBV27	NA	TRBJ2-7	TRBD2	TGTGCCAGCAGTCACCGCACTAGCGGGAGTTCCTACGAGCAGTACTTC	CASSHRTSGSSYEQYF
TRBV7-8	NA	TRBJ1-1	TRBD1	TGTGCCAGCAGCGACAGGGTGGACACTGAAGCTTTCTTT	CASSDRVDTEAFF
TRBV6-4	NA	TRBJ2-1	TRBD2	TGTGCCAGCAGTGACTCTAGCGGGAGGGCAATCGACAATGAGCAGTTCTTC	CASSDSSGRAIDNEQFF
TRBV29-1	once	TRBJ2-1	TRBD1	TGCAGCGTTTCGCAGGGGGCGCGCAATGAGCAGTTCTTC	CSVSQGARNEQFF
TRBV19	once	TRBJ2-1	NA	TGTGCCAGTAGTATAGGTTGGGCTACAGGGAGTTGGGACAATGAGCAGTTCTTC	CASSIGWATGSWDNEQFF
TRBV19	NA	TRBJ2-6	TRBD2	TGTGCCAGTAGTACCGACCCCCGGGACTATGGCCCTGGGGCCAACGTCCTGACTTTC	CASSTDPRDYGPGANVLTF
TRBV6-6	once	TRBJ1-1	TRBD1	TGTGCCAGCAGTTACGGGACAGGGCCCACTGAAGCTTTCTTT	CASSYGTGPTEAFF
TRBV29-1	once	TRBJ2-4	NA	TGCAGCGGGGAGGATATAGCCAAAAACATTCAGTACTTC	CSGEDIAKNIQYF
TRBV7-6	NA	TRBJ2-7	TRBD2	TGTGCCAGCAGCTTACTCCCGCTAGCTGGCGCGGGGGGTAGCTACGAGCAGTACTTC	CASSLLPLAGAGGSYEQYF
TRBV9	NA	TRBJ2-5	TRBD2	TGTGCCAGCAGCGTAGCTGGGCGGGGGGAAGAGACCCAGTACTTC	CASSVAGRGEETQYF